These 26 T cell receptor beta chains were sequenced from one sample in a study of blood T cell repertoires in COVID-19. Some clones are missing from TCRdb's copy, which holds only in-frame ones; the method was immunoSEQ multiplex PCR. The sample has 55,000 to 75,000 clones; around 84% are singletons. Sequencing input: peripheral blood. These receptors all stem from a man aged 45-60 years with acute or convalescent COVID-19.

The chain joins TRBV11-1 to TRBJ1-2; D gene uncertain. V lost 5 bases to trimming and J lost 5 bases, with 9 bases between them. Germline V CDR1 and CDR2: SGHAT, FQDESV (reference sequence). The CDR3 sequence is 12 residues long. The CDR3 nucleotides are TGTGCCAGCAGCCAGGTTCAATATGGCTACACCTTC. This encodes CASSQVQYGYTF. The full variable domain, completed using reference TRBV11-1 and TRBJ1-2, is EAEVAQSPRYKITEKSQAVAFWCDPISGHATLYWYRQILGQGPELLVQFQDESVVDDSQLPKDRFSAERLKGVDSTLKIQPAELGDSAMYLCASSQVQYGYTFGSGTRLTVV.

DNA of the CDR3: TGTGCCAGTAGAGCGACAGGCTACTATGGCTACACCTTC. It specifies CASRATGYYGYTF. This chain connects TRBV19 to TRBJ1-2, with D maybe TRBD1 (6 bases). This CDR3 contains 13 residues. In germline, CDR1 is LNHDA, CDR2 SQIVND (reference sequence). Between the trimmed V and J ends, which lost 6 bases and 3 bases, there was a span of 11 bases. The full variable domain, completed using reference TRBV19 and TRBJ1-2, is DGGITQSPKYLFRKEGQNVTLSCEQNLNHDAMYWYRQDPGQGLRLIYYSQIVNDFQKGDIAEGYSVSREKKESFPLTVTSAQKNPTAFYLCASRATGYYGYTFGSGTRLTVV.

The rearrangement uses TRBV6-5 and TRBJ2-1; 9 bases agree with TRBD2. This CDR3 region has 14 residues. The junction had 8 bases not matched to a gene; V was cut back by 4 bases and J by 10 bases. The germline CDR1 and CDR2 sequences are MNHEY and SVGAGI. The CDR3 nucleotides read TGTGCCAGCAGTTTATTAGCGGGAGCTTGGGAGCAGTTCTTC. It translates to CASSLLAGAWEQFF.

This sequence joins TRBV7-8 and TRBJ1-6; tentative D call: TRBD1 (5 bases). The germline gives CDR1 SGHVS, CDR2 FQNEAQ. V dropped 1 base and J dropped 10 bases, with 8 bases sitting between them. The CDR3 totals 13 residues. In DNA, the CDR3 is TGTGCCAGCAGCTTAGACAGGCCGTCACCCCTCCACTTT. As protein: CASSLDRPSPLHF.

The chain couples TRBV6-1 to TRBJ2-3, with 8 nucleotides matching TRBD2. The CDR3 extends over 18 amino acids. With V trimmed by 3 bases and J by 2 bases, 13 bases remained unmatched. Germline V gene data show CDR1 as MNHNS and CDR2 as SASEGT. The CDR3 loop is CASSDLLQAGDFTDTQYF. The CDR3, as DNA: TGTGCCAGCAGTGATCTACTACAAGCGGGGGATTTCACAGATACGCAGTATTTT.

The rearrangement joins TRBV5-4 to TRBJ2-5; D is possibly TRBD1 (5 bases). Deletions cut 0 bases from V and 5 bases from J, with 5 bases between. Germline-derived CDR1 and CDR2 are SGHNT and YYREEE (reference sequence). This CDR3 region has 12 residues. CDR3 sequence (DNA): TGTGCCAGCAGCTTGGACAGGGAGACCCAGTACTTC. This sequence encodes CASSLDRETQYF. Supplemented by reference TRBV5-4 and TRBJ2-5, the full variable domain reads ETGVTQSPTHLIKTRGQQVTLRCSSQSGHNTVSWYQQALGQGPQFIFQYYREEENGRGNFPPRFSGLQFPNYSSELNVNALELDDSALYLCASSLDRETQYFGPGTRLLVL.

The chain carries TRBV30 and TRBJ1-4; tentative D call: TRBD1 (5 bases). The CDR3 consists of 13 residues. V shed 5 bases and J shed 5 bases, with 12 bases lying between them. Germline CDR1 and CDR2: GTSNPN and SVGIG (reference sequence). The CDR3 bases are TGTGCCTGGGCCGGGACTCAGAATGAAAAACTGTTTTTT. This encodes CAWAGTQNEKLFF.

This clone was picked up a small number of times. The rearrangement joins TRBV27 to TRBJ1-3; 7 bases are shared with TRBD1. The V gene's germline CDR1 is MNHEY and CDR2 SMNVEV (reference sequence). The CDR3 extends over 14 amino acids. J gave up 0 bases and V 10 bases, and 6 bases lay outside the gene matches. CDR3 DNA sequence: TGTGCCACCCGGGACAGAAACTCTGGAAACACCATATATTTT. Translating gives CATRDRNSGNTIYF.

The rearrangement uses TRBV13 and TRBJ2-2; possibly TRBD1 for D (6 bases). Germline V gene sequence: CDR1 PRHDT, CDR2 FYEKMQ (reference sequence). The CDR3 is made up of 17 amino acids. V shed 2 bases and J shed 5 bases, with 18 bases lying between them. CDR3 loop: CASSLTGQVSETGELFF. CDR3 bases: TGTGCCAGCAGCTTAACGGGACAAGTATCAGAGACCGGGGAGCTGTTTTTT.

This chain connects TRBV7-2 to TRBJ2-7; 7 bases agree with TRBD2. The CDR3 has 17 residues. The trim removed 4 bases at V and 1 base at J, leaving 13 bases unmatched. Germline loops: CDR1 SGHTA, CDR2 FQGNSA. In nucleotides, the CDR3 is TGTGCCAGCAGCTCCCCAACCGCAGCGGGACGGTCCTACGAGCAGTACTTC. Translating it yields CASSSPTAAGRSYEQYF.

The chain recombines TRBV20-1 with TRBJ1-6; D is uncertain. V was trimmed by 6 bases and J by 11 bases, leaving 11 bases between them. Germline V gene lookup returns CDR1 DFQATT and CDR2 SNEGSKA (reference sequence). CDR3 length equals 11 residues. The CDR3 DNA sequence: TGCAGTGCCCGCGTCGGTGCACCCCTCCACTTT. Protein sequence: CSARVGAPLHF.

In this sample, this clone turned up once. This chain links TRBV7-8 with TRBJ1-1, with 8 bases matching TRBD1. Germline V CDR1 and CDR2: SGHVS, FQNEAQ. The J segment lost 5 bases and the V segment lost 5 bases, leaving 4 bases of the junction unmatched. The CDR3 loop spans 13 amino acids. The CDR3 DNA follows: TGTGCCAGCAGCGTAAACAGGGGGACTGAAGCTTTCTTT. Translation: CASSVNRGTEAFF.

This rearrangement joins TRBV5-4 to TRBJ1-4; D call uncertain. This CDR3 has 13 amino acids. The V end was cut by 2 bases, the J end by 5 bases, with 7 bases between. From germline, CDR1 is SGHNT and CDR2 YYREEE (reference sequence). The CDR3 reads CASSLNRNEKLFF. Written as DNA, the CDR3 is TGTGCCAGCAGCTTAAACAGAAATGAAAAACTGTTTTTT.

The rearrangement uses TRBV5-4 and TRBJ1-2; D remains ambiguous. Trimming left V 4 bases short and J 5 bases short, with 24 bases between. The CDR3 is 17 residues long. Germline V gene sequence: CDR1 SGHNT, CDR2 YYREEE (reference sequence). The CDR3 spells CASSPSPVSRVGYGYTF. The CDR3 region has the DNA TGTGCCAGCAGCCCGTCCCCGGTATCGAGGGTGGGGTATGGCTACACCTTC.

The chain combines TRBV5-8 with TRBJ1-2; TRBD1 matches 9 bases. Looked up from germline, CDR1 is SGHTS and CDR2 is YDEGEE. V was pared by 4 bases and J by 6 bases, with 7 bases of the junction left unmatched. This CDR3 has 14 amino acids. CDR3 nucleotide sequence: TGTGCCAGCAGCAGGACAGGGGCCCTGGATGGCTACACCTTC. It translates to CASSRTGALDGYTF.

This clone was observed a few times. The chain uses TRBV12-3 or TRBV12-4 and TRBJ1-2; the match to TRBD1 covers 8 bases. V was pared by 6 bases and J by 4 bases, with 1 base of the junction left unmatched. This CDR3 has 12 residues. The CDR3 protein is CASRDRGYGYTF. In nucleotides, the CDR3 is TGTGCCAGCAGAGACAGGGGCTATGGCTACACCTTC.

This chain connects TRBV19 to TRBJ2-3; 8 bases are a match to TRBD1. Germline CDR1 is LNHDA and CDR2 is SQIVND (reference sequence). The junction had 1 base not matched to a gene; V was cut back by 3 bases and J by 2 bases. The CDR3 extends over 14 amino acids. The CDR3 region is CASSMDRVTDTQYF. The CDR3 bases are TGTGCCAGTAGTATGGACAGGGTCACAGATACGCAGTATTTT.

V usage is TRBV18 and J usage is TRBJ2-7, with D hard to call. There are 12 residues in the CDR3. V was shortened by 3 bases and J by 4 bases, with 7 bases between the two germline ends. Germline V gene data show CDR1 as KGHSH and CDR2 as LQKENI. The CDR3 nucleotides are TGTGCCAGCTCACCCCTCGGGTACGAGCAGTACTTC. This gives the protein CASSPLGYEQYF.

V is TRBV9 and J is TRBJ2-6, with TRBD2 matching 7 bases. The germline V gene has CDR1 SGDLS and CDR2 YYNGEE. The length of the CDR3 is 16 residues. V lost 0 bases and J lost 2; bases outside the gene matches: 2. The CDR3 protein is CASSVDGGAGANVLTF. The CDR3 DNA sequence: TGTGCCAGCAGCGTAGATGGGGGGGCTGGGGCCAACGTCCTGACTTTC.

The rearrangement links TRBV6-4 to TRBJ2-2; TRBD2 agrees at 7 bases. There are 14 residues in the CDR3. Germline CDR1 and CDR2: MRHNA and SNTAGT. Trimming at V came to 9 bases and at J to 3 bases, leaving 7 bases not matched to a gene. CDR3 nucleotide sequence: TGTGCCAGAAGATCAGGGAGGGACACCGGGGAGCTGTTTTTT. The encoded protein is CARRSGRDTGELFF.

The V gene is TRBV7-9, the J gene TRBJ2-3; 12 bases align to TRBD2. With 7 bases clipped from V and 3 bases from J, the junction kept 11 bases outside the gene matches. The CDR3 is 17 amino acids. The germline gives CDR1 SEHNR, CDR2 FQNEAQ (reference sequence). The CDR3 region has the DNA TGTGCCAGCAACCCTCTAGCGGGAGGGCCGAAGACAGATACGCAGTATTTT. It codes for CASNPLAGGPKTDTQYF.

This clone was picked up a small number of times. J is TRBJ2-1 and V is TRBV12-3 or TRBV12-4; D gene unclear. The CDR3 has 13 amino acids. V lost 3 bases and J 5 bases, leaving 8 bases between the germline ends. The CDR3 sequence is CASSFGRNNEQFF. CDR3 DNA: TGTGCCAGCAGTTTTGGCAGGAACAATGAGCAGTTCTTC.

The chain joins TRBV2 to TRBJ1-6; no definite D call. The CDR3 length is 13 residues. The ends were cut back, 6 bases at V and 12 bases at J, with 15 bases in the middle. Germline V gives CDR1 SNHLY, CDR2 FYNNEI. The CDR3, as DNA: TGTGCCAGCAGCCCAGACCGGGAGAGACCCCTCCACTTT. Amino acids: CASSPDRERPLHF.

The gene calls are TRBV7-8 and TRBJ2-5; D possibly corresponds to TRBD2 (5 bases). The V and J ends lost 5 bases and 4 bases respectively, with 17 bases between them. Germline V gene data show CDR1 as SGHVS and CDR2 as FQNEAQ. CDR3 length equals 15 residues. The CDR3 reads CASSLNEGRRETQYF. CDR3 DNA: TGTGCCAGCAGCCTCAATGAAGGGAGAAGAGAGACCCAGTACTTC.

V and J are TRBV12-3 or TRBV12-4 and TRBJ1-2; D is unresolved. Trimming cost V 5 bases and J 8 bases, with 15 bases left between them. The CDR3 has 13 amino acids. CDR3 DNA: TGTGCCAGCAGTCTGTTCCGCGTATCGGGCTACACCTTC. Translated: CASSLFRVSGYTF.

The genes are TRBV2 and TRBJ1-5; tentative D call: TRBD1 (6 bases). Germline values: CDR1 SNHLY, CDR2 FYNNEI. The V end was cut by 7 bases, the J end by 2 bases, with 18 bases between. CDR3 size: 16 residues. The CDR3 loop is CASIGTRQSGNQPQHF. The CDR3 bases are TGTGCCAGCATTGGGACACGACAAAGTGGCAATCAGCCCCAGCATTTT.